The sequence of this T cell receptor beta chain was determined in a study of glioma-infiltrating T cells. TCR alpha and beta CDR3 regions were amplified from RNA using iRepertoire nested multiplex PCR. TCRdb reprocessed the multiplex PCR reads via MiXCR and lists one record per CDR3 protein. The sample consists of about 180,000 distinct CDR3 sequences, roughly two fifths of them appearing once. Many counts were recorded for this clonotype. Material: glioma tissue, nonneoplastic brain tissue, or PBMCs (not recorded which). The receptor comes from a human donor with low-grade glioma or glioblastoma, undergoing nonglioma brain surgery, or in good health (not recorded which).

CDR3 DNA: TGTGCCAGCTCACCCGACTTGAAGGACGAGCAGTACTTC. Translation gives CASSPDLKDEQYF. The genes are TRBV18 and TRBJ2-7; D remains ambiguous. CDR1 and CDR2 (germline): KGHSH, LQKENI. The CDR3 contains 13 residues. V was shortened by 3 bases and J by 5 bases, with 11 bases between the two germline ends. Together with reference TRBV18 and TRBJ2-7, the CDR3 gives the full variable domain: NAGVMQNPRHLVRRRGQEARLRCSPMKGHSHVYWYRQLPEEGLKFMVYLQKENIIDESGMPKERFSAEFPKEGPSILRIQQVVRGDSAAYFCASSPDLKDEQYFGPGTRLTVT.